Shown below are 4 T cell receptor beta chains from a single sample sequenced in a study of cytomegalovirus exposure and HLA in healthy donors. The study ran its PCR with 60 Vbeta and 13 Jbeta primers. Clones were read by immunoSEQ multiplex PCR, and TCRdb kept only the in-frame ones, dropping some. This sample carries more than 100,000 clones, around four fifths of them seen once, and the ten largest clones take 4.1%. Sequencing was performed on PBMCs. The receptor set was obtained from a woman aged 40-49 years in good health and CMV-seronegative.

The J gene is TRBJ1-5, the V gene TRBV6-6; D is possibly TRBD1 (6 bases). This CDR3 has 15 amino acids. Trimming left V 6 bases short and J 0 bases short, with 12 bases between. Germline V gene data show CDR1 as MNHNY and CDR2 as SVGAGI (reference sequence). In DNA, the CDR3 is TGTGCCAGCAGGAGGACAGTTAATAGCAATCAGCCCCAGCATTTT. Its protein is CASRRTVNSNQPQHF.

There are a few counts of this clone. V is TRBV4-3 and J is TRBJ1-1, with D perhaps matching TRBD1 (6 bases). V was clipped by 0 bases and J by 12 bases, with 17 bases between them. This CDR3 comprises 14 residues. Germline V CDR1 and CDR2: LGHNA, YSLEER. The DNA for the CDR3 is TGCGCCAGCAGCCAAGACCAGGGGCAGGGGCTAACTTTCTTT. Translating it yields CASSQDQGQGLTFF.

The V call is TRBV5-4, the J call TRBJ1-3; D gene ambiguous. The CDR3 spans 13 residues. CDR1 and CDR2 (germline): SGHNT, YYREEE (reference sequence). With 4 bases removed from V and 8 bases from J, the gap between germline ends came to 13 bases. The CDR3 nucleotides are TGTGCCAGCAGCGTAGTTGGAGTTGACACCATATATTTT. This codes for CASSVVGVDTIYF.

This clone was observed a few times. The rearrangement joins TRBV5-8 to TRBJ2-2; TRBD2 matches 10 bases. CDR3 length: 16 residues. Germline V lookup: CDR1 SGHTS, CDR2 YDEGEE. V gave up 5 bases and J gave up 4 bases; unmatched junction bases: 8. CDR3 residues: CASSTPGLAPTGELFF. CDR3 nucleotides: TGTGCCAGCAGTACGCCGGGACTAGCGCCCACCGGGGAGCTGTTTTTT.